The 12 T cell receptor beta chains below come from one sample, sequenced in a study of shared clonotypes between healthy human individuals. Assay used: immunoSEQ multiplex PCR; TCRdb lists only in-frame clones, some missing. The sample has a few hundred thousand clones, about 95% seen once. CD45RO-negative CD8 cells positively selected for CCR7 made up the naive population, which excluded terminally differentiated effector memory CD45RA+ cells. Sequencing input: naive CD8+ T cells sorted from blood. The source of these receptors is a young woman in good health.

The chain recombines TRBV13 with TRBJ2-7, with 8 bases fitting TRBD1. Germline V gives CDR1 PRHDT, CDR2 FYEKMQ (reference sequence). CDR3 length: 13 residues. V lost 3 bases, J lost 5 bases, and 3 bases stayed unmatched. The CDR3 coding sequence is TGTGCCAGCAGCTTGGACAGGGCTAACGAGCAGTACTTC. Its protein is CASSLDRANEQYF. Together with reference TRBV13 and TRBJ2-7, the CDR3 gives the full variable domain: AAGVIQSPRHLIKEKRETATLKCYPIPRHDTVYWYQQGPGQDPQFLISFYEKMQSDKGSIPDRFSAQQFSDYHSELNMSSLELGDSALYFCASSLDRANEQYFGPGTRLTVT.

The chain joins TRBV5-4 to TRBJ2-7; maybe TRBD2 (6 bases). Germline V gives CDR1 SGHNT, CDR2 YYREEE (reference sequence). CDR3 length: 13 amino acids. The V gene lost 0 bases and the J gene lost 7 bases, with 11 bases spanning the gap. CDR3 nucleotide sequence: TGTGCCAGCAGCTTGGGGGGAGGAGGGGAGCAGTACTTC. The encoded protein is CASSLGGGGEQYF. Together with reference TRBV5-4 and TRBJ2-7, the CDR3 gives the full variable domain: ETGVTQSPTHLIKTRGQQVTLRCSSQSGHNTVSWYQQALGQGPQFIFQYYREEENGRGNFPPRFSGLQFPNYSSELNVNALELDDSALYLCASSLGGGGEQYFGPGTRLTVT.

The V gene is TRBV5-6, the J gene TRBJ2-5; D unclear. Germline V gene lookup returns CDR1 SGHDT and CDR2 YYEEEE. Trimming cost V 1 base and J 6 bases, with 13 bases left between them. The CDR3 is 14 residues long. This chain's CDR3 is CASSLSAFLKTQYF. The DNA of the CDR3 is TGTGCCAGCAGCTTGTCTGCCTTCTTGAAGACCCAGTACTTC.

This chain links TRBV2 with TRBJ1-2, with D possibly TRBD1 on 6 matching bases. Germline CDR1 SNHLY, CDR2 FYNNEI. V lost 1 base and J lost 10, with 13 bases in between. The CDR3 runs 13 residues. As DNA, the CDR3 is TGTGCCAGCAGTGAAGGGGCGAGGACAGACTACACCTTC. As protein: CASSEGARTDYTF.

As concerns this clone: The sample contains more than one DNA sequence encoding this CDR3. This chain links TRBV9 with TRBJ2-1; 14 bases align to TRBD2. J gave up 8 bases and V 3 bases, and 4 bases lay outside the gene matches. Germline CDR1 SGDLS, CDR2 YYNGEE. This CDR3 has 15 residues. CDR3 residues: CASSGGTSGSDEQFF. In DNA, the CDR3 is TGTGCCAGCAGCGGCGGGACTAGCGGGAGTGATGAGCAGTTCTTC.

The chain carries TRBV5-4 and TRBJ2-7; D remains unclear. The CDR3 runs to 13 residues. From germline, CDR1 is SGHNT and CDR2 YYREEE (reference sequence). V was cut by 2 bases and J by 3 bases, with 9 bases left in between. The CDR3: CASSFPDGYEQYF. In nucleotides, the CDR3 is TGTGCCAGCAGCTTCCCGGACGGCTACGAGCAGTACTTC.

This chain links TRBV4-1 with TRBJ2-7; 10 positions agree with TRBD2. Germline-derived CDR1 and CDR2 are MGHRA and YSYEKL. The CDR3 is 15 residues long. Unmatched junction bases numbered 7, after V lost 4 bases and J lost 4 bases. The CDR3 nucleotides are TGCGCCAGCAGCCCTCGAAGCGGGAGGGCTTACGAGCAGTACTTC. It specifies CASSPRSGRAYEQYF.

The chain recombines TRBV6-5 with TRBJ1-1; possible D gene TRBD1, 6 bases. Trimming removed 0 bases at V and 3 bases at J, with 14 bases between. The CDR3 totals 16 residues. Germline V lookup: CDR1 MNHEY, CDR2 SVGAGI. The CDR3 loop reads CASSYSTTEGDTEAFF. CDR3 sequence (DNA): TGTGCCAGCAGTTACTCCACAACAGAGGGGGACACTGAAGCTTTCTTT.

The chain recombines TRBV28 with TRBJ2-7, with D possibly being TRBD1 (5 bases). V lost 6 bases, J lost 5 bases, and 17 bases lay in between. The CDR3 is made up of 14 amino acids. Germline CDR1 MDHEN, CDR2 SYDVKM. In DNA form, the CDR3 reads TGTGCCAGCAGACAATCAGGGTCACCCCACGAGCAGTACTTC. This codes for CASRQSGSPHEQYF.

The chain links TRBV25-1 to TRBJ2-7; D may correspond to TRBD1 or TRBD2 (5 bases each). V was shortened by 3 bases and J by 6 bases, with 24 bases between the two germline ends. This CDR3 has 17 residues. Germline CDR1 is MGHDK and CDR2 is SYGVNS. The CDR3 here is CASSDNWGNRDPLEQYF. CDR3 sequence (DNA): TGTGCCAGCAGTGATAACTGGGGGAACCGGGACCCACTCGAGCAGTACTTC.

The rearrangement uses TRBV27 and TRBJ2-2, with D perhaps TRBD1 (6 bases). Germline loops: CDR1 MNHEY, CDR2 SMNVEV (reference sequence). The V end was cut by 7 bases, the J end by 4 bases, with 16 bases between. The CDR3 sequence is 15 residues long. The CDR3 reads CASTPGAGVTGELFF. In nucleotides, the CDR3 is TGTGCCAGCACCCCTGGGGCAGGGGTCACCGGGGAGCTGTTTTTT.

The CDR3 loop reads CASSTQGAGTEAFF. Written as DNA, the CDR3 is TGTGCCAGCAGTACACAGGGGGCAGGGACTGAAGCTTTCTTT. This chain links TRBV28 with TRBJ1-1, with 9 positions matching TRBD1. V shed 5 bases and J 5 bases; nucleotides not matched to a gene: 6. CDR3 length: 14 residues. CDR1 MDHEN and CDR2 SYDVKM come from the germline V gene.